Listed below are T cell receptor beta chains from one sample, sequenced in a study of T cell responses to AZD1222 COVID-19 vaccine. Profiling relied on immunoSEQ multiplex PCR, and the TCRdb table lists in-frame clones only, not all of them. The sample includes around 130,000 clones, about 90% seen only once; the top ten take 1.9%. Sequenced material: peripheral blood, taken 28 days after the second AZD1222 dose. The receptor source for this set is an adult who received the AZD1222 COVID-19 vaccine. Each CDR3 is given with its conserved first and last residue. A D gene is named only where the DNA matches it firmly.

TRBV7-9	TRBD1	TRBJ1-4	CASSLGTGNEKLFF	TGTGCCAGCAGCCTAGGGACAGGGAATGAAAAACTGTTTTTT
TRBV9	NA	TRBJ1-1	CASSVEARGNTEAFF	TGTGCCAGCAGCGTAGAGGCGAGGGGGAACACTGAAGCTTTCTTT
TRBV6-5	NA	TRBJ1-1	CASGSFQNTEAFF	TGTGCCAGCGGTTCCTTTCAGAACACTGAAGCTTTCTTT
TRBV27	NA	TRBJ2-6	CATPAGTLSGANVLTF	TGTGCCACCCCCGCCGGGACTCTCTCTGGGGCCAACGTCCTGACTTTC
TRBV5-1	TRBD2	TRBJ2-5	CASSAQTSGGQETQYF	TGCGCCAGCAGCGCCCAGACTAGCGGGGGACAAGAGACCCAGTACTTC
TRBV7-2	NA	TRBJ1-3	CASSFRPTRSGNTIYF	TGTGCCAGCAGCTTCAGACCGACACGCTCTGGAAACACCATATATTTT
TRBV14	TRBD2	TRBJ2-1	CASSHPKQAGPYNEQFF	TGTGCCAGCAGCCATCCTAAGCAAGCGGGGCCCTACAATGAGCAGTTCTTC
TRBV27	NA	TRBJ1-1	CASSYRAGTEAFF	TGTGCCAGCAGTTACAGGGCGGGGACTGAAGCTTTCTTT
TRBV29-1	TRBD2	TRBJ2-3	CSVESGGTDTQYF	TGCAGCGTTGAGAGCGGGGGCACAGATACGCAGTATTTT
TRBV7-9	NA	TRBJ2-7	CASSLGAGAHEQYF	TGTGCCAGCAGCTTAGGGGCAGGGGCCCACGAGCAGTACTTC
TRBV4-1	NA	TRBJ1-5	CASSQVGQPQHF	TGCGCCAGCAGCCAAGTTGGCCAGCCCCAGCATTTT
TRBV12-3/TRBV12-4	NA	TRBJ2-7	CASSAPYEQYF	TGTGCCAGCAGTGCCCCCTACGAGCAGTACTTC
TRBV6-4	NA	TRBJ1-2	CASSEPQPRLRGYTF	TGTGCCAGCAGTGAACCCCAGCCGAGATTGAGGGGCTACACCTTC